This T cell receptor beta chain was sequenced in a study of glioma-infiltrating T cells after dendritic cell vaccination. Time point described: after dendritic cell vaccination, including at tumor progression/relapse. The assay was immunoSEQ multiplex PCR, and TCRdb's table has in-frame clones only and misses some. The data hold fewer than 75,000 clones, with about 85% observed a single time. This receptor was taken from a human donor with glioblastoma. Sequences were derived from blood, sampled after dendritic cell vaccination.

The CDR3 protein is CASSLGPPNEQFF. The CDR3, as DNA: TGTGCCAGCAGCTTAGGGCCTCCCAATGAGCAGTTCTTC. The chain joins TRBV7-2 to TRBJ2-1; D gene ambiguous. Germline loops: CDR1 SGHTA, CDR2 FQGNSA. V lost 1 base and J lost 6, with 7 bases in between. The CDR3 consists of 13 residues.